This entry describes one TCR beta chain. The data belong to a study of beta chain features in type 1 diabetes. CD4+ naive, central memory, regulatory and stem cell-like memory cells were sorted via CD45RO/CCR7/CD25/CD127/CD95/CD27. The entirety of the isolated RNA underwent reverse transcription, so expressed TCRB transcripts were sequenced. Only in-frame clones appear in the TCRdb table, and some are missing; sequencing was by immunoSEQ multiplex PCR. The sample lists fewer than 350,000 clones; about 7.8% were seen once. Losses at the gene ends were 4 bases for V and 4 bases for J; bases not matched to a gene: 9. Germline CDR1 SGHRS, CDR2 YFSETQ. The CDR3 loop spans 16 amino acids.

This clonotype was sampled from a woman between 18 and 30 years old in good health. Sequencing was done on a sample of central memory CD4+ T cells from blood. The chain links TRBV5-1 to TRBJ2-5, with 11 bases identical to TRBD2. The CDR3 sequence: CASSTGLAGGRETQYF. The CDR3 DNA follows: TGCGCCAGCAGCACGGGGCTAGCGGGGGGCCGAGAGACCCAGTACTTC.